This section outlines one T cell receptor beta chain sequence together with its context. Its antigen is currently unknown. Clones were sequenced by immunoSEQ multiplex PCR, and TCRdb holds only the in-frame ones, with some missing. The sample shows some 130,000 clones, about 91% of them seen only once. The CDR3 loop spans 15 amino acids. CDR1 and CDR2 from the germline V gene are SGHDT and YYEEEE. V was shortened by 0 bases and J by 8 bases, with 17 bases between the two germline ends. The entry originates in a study of T cell responses to AZD1222 COVID-19 vaccine. Overall study: Researchers grouped second doses given at about 4 or about 12 weeks into one pool. The study's findings and limits: Reports say nearly half of spike-specific TCRs go after unmutated variant regions. Females outnumbered males among donors, who were mostly white British; clonal diversity was possibly underestimated. Repertoires in all cases were sampled only once the peak T cell response had passed.

The source was peripheral blood, collected on day 0 of AZD1222 vaccination. This receptor was obtained from an adult in good health. V gene TRBV5-6 combines with J gene TRBJ1-2; a possible D gene is TRBD1 (5 bases). The CDR3 sequence: CASSLDDRRAGGYTF. CDR3 coding DNA: TGTGCCAGCAGCTTGGACGATCGCAGGGCGGGCGGCTACACCTTC.